This T cell receptor (beta chain) was retrieved from a study of shared clonotypes between healthy human individuals. Study background: Aged between 18 and 49, the donors were a couple of women and three men. Study conclusions and caveats: Memory subsets generally showed smaller estimated richness than naive subsets did.

V was trimmed by 0 bases and J by 7 bases, leaving 6 bases between them. CDR1 is MNHEY, CDR2 SVGAGI, per germline. The CDR3 covers 13 residues. Each sorted subset replicate got 200 ng genomic DNA, 25,000 to 35,000 genomes. Original analysis: Because ImmunoSEQ provided only junction sequences with no quality scores, the filtering differed. The table came from immunoSEQ multiplex PCR; TCRdb's copy has only in-frame clones and leaves some out. Clone size and V and J calls were adopted from that table, with D and trimming inferred from the DNA. Of around 600,000 clones in the sample, 85% to 95% were seen once. CD45RO negativity and positive selection for CCR7 defined naive CD8 cells, a population that excluded terminally differentiated effector memory CD45RA+ cells. Regarding this clone: Its antigen remains unknown.

The receptor was derived from a woman between 25 and 40 years old in good health. J is TRBJ2-2 and V is TRBV6-5; D not certain. The sample comprised naive CD8+ T cells sorted from blood. The CDR3 here is CASSYSLGGELFF. CDR3 bases: TGTGCCAGCAGTTACTCCCTAGGCGGGGAGCTGTTTTTT.